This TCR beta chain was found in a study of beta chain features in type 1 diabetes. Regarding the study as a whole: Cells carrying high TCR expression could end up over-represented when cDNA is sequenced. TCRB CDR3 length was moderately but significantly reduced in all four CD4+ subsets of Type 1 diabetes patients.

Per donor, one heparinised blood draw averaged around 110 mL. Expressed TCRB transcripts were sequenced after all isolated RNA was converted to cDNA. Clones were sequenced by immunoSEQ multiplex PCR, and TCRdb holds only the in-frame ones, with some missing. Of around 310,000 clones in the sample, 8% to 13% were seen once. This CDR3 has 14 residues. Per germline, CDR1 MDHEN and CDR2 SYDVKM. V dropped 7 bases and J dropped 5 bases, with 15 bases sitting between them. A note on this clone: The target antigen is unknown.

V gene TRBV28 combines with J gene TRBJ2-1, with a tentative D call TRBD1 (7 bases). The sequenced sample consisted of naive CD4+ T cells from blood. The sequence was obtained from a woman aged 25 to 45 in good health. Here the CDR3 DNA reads TGTGCCAGCAAACGGCGGGACAGTAACAATGAGCAGTTCTTC. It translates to CASKRRDSNNEQFF.